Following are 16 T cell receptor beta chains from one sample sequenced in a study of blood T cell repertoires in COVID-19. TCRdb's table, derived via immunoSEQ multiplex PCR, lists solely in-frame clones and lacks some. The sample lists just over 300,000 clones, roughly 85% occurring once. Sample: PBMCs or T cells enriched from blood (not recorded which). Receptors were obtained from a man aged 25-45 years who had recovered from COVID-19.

The CDR3 region has the DNA TGCAGCGTTTCACCCCAGCTTACAGGGGGCTCCGAGCAGTACTTC. Translation gives CSVSPQLTGGSEQYF. The rearrangement uses TRBV29-1 and TRBJ2-7, with 9 positions matching TRBD1. Germline V gene data show CDR1 as SQVTM and CDR2 as ANQGSEA. V lost 5 bases and J lost 6; bases outside the gene matches: 14. CDR3 length: 15 amino acids.

CDR3 region: CASSYDRGAYGYTF. The CDR3 DNA reads as TGTGCCAGCAGCTACGACAGGGGAGCTTATGGCTACACCTTC. The rearrangement joins TRBV6-6 to TRBJ1-2; 8 nucleotides agree with TRBD1. CDR1 is MNHNY and CDR2 is SVGAGI in the germline V gene (reference sequence). V was pared by 6 bases and J by 5 bases, with 8 bases of the junction left unmatched. The CDR3 sequence is 14 residues long.

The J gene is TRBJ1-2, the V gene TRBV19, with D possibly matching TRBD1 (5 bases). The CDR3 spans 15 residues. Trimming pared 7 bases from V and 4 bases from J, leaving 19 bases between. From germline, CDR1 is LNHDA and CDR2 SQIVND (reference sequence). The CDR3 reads CASTNPGGGSYGYTF. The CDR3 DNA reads TGTGCCAGTACCAACCCCGGGGGGGGTTCCTATGGCTACACCTTC.

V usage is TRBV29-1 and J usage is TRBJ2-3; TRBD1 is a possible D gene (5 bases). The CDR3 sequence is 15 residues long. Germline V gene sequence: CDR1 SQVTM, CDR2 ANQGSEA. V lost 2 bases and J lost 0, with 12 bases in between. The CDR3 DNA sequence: TGCAGCGTTGAACCTCCTCAGGGAAGCACAGATACGCAGTATTTT. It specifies CSVEPPQGSTDTQYF.

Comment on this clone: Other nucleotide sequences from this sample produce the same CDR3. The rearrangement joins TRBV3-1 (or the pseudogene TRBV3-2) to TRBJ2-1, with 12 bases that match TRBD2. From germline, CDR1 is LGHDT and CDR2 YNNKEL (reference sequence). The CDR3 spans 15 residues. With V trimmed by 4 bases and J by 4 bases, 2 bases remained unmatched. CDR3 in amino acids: CASSPTSGGYNEQFF. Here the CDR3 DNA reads TGTGCCAGCAGCCCGACTAGCGGGGGTTACAATGAGCAGTTCTTC.

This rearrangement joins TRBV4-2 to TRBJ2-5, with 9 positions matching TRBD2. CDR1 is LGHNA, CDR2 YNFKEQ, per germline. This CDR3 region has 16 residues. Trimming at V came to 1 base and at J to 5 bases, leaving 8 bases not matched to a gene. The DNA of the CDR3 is TGTGCCAGCAGCCAAGTTATAGCGGGGGAGAAGGAGACCCAGTACTTC. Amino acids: CASSQVIAGEKETQYF.

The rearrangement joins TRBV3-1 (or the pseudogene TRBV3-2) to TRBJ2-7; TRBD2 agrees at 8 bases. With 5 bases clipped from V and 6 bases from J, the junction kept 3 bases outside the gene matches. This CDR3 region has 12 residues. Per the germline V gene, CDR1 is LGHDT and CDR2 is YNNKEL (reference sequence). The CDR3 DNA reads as TGTGCCAGCAGCGCGGGGGGAGGCGAGCAGTACTTC. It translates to CASSAGGGEQYF.

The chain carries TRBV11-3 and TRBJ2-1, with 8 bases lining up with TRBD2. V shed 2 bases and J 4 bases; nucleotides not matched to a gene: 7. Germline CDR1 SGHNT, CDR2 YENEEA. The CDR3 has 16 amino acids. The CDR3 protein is CASSLKSGGFYNEQFF. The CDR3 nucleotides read TGTGCCAGCAGCTTAAAAAGCGGGGGTTTTTACAATGAGCAGTTCTTC.

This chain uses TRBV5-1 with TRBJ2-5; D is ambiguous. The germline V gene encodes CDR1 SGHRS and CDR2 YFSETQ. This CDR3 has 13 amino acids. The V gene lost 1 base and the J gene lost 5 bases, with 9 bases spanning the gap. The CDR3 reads CASSLQVRETQYF. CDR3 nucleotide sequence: TGCGCCAGCAGCTTGCAGGTCAGGGAGACCCAGTACTTC.

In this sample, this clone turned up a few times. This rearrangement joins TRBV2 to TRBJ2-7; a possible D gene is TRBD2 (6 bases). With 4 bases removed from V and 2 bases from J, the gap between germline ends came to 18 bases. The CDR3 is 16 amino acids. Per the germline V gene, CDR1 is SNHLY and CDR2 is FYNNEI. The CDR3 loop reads CASSGRDSHYTYEQYF. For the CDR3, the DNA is TGTGCCAGCAGTGGCCGGGACTCCCACTATACCTACGAGCAGTACTTC.

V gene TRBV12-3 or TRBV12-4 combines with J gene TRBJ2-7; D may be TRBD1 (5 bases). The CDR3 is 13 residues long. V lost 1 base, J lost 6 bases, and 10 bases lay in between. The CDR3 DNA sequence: TGTGCCAGCAGTTTAGGGGCAGGGCCCGAGCAGTACTTC. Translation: CASSLGAGPEQYF.

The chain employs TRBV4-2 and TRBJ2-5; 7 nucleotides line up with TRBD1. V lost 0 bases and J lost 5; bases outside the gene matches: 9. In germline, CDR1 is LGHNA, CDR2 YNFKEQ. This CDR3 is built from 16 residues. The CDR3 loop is CASSQDGTAGGETQYF. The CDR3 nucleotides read TGTGCCAGCAGCCAAGATGGGACAGCAGGCGGGGAGACCCAGTACTTC.

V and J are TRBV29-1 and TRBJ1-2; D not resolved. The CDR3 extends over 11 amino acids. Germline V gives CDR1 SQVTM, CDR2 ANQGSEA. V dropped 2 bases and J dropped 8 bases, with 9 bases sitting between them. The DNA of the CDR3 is TGCAGCGTTGAATCGGGAGGAGGCTACACCTTC. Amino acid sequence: CSVESGGGYTF.

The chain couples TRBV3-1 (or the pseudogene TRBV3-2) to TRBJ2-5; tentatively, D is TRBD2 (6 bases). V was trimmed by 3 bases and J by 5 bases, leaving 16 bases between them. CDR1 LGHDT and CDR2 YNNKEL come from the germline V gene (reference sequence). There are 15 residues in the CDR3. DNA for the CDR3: TGTGCCAGCAGCCACTCGTGGCGGGGCTCGGAGACCCAGTACTTC. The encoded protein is CASSHSWRGSETQYF.

The CDR3 coding sequence is TGTGCCAGCAGTTTTTCGACCTCAGGGTCAGGGAGCTACACCTTC. It specifies CASSFSTSGSGSYTF. The rearrangement uses TRBV27 and TRBJ1-2; weak D call: TRBD1 (5 bases). V dropped 3 bases and J dropped 9 bases, with 20 bases sitting between them. Germline loops: CDR1 MNHEY, CDR2 SMNVEV (reference sequence). This CDR3 region has 15 residues.

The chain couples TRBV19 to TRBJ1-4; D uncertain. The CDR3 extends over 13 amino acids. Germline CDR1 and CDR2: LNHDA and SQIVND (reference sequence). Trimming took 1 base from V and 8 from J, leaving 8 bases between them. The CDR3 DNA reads TGTGCCAGTAGTATAGGACACGGAGAAAAACTGTTTTTT. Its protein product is CASSIGHGEKLFF. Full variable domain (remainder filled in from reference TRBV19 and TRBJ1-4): DGGITQSPKYLFRKEGQNVTLSCEQNLNHDAMYWYRQDPGQGLRLIYYSQIVNDFQKGDIAEGYSVSREKKESFPLTVTSAQKNPTAFYLCASSIGHGEKLFFGSGTQLSVL.